The entry below gives a single T cell receptor beta chain sequence along with its context. The V gene's germline CDR1 is MNHNY and CDR2 SVGAGI (reference sequence). Trimming removed 6 bases at V and 3 bases at J, with 11 bases between. CDR3 length equals 13 residues. The source of the sample is a study of control samples from healthy donors and cancer patients. Using immunoSEQ multiplex PCR, the repertoire was profiled, and TCRdb retains in-frame clones only, with some absent. Among roughly 130,000 clones listed, approximately 94% were seen once. The rearrangement uses TRBV6-6 and TRBJ1-1; tentative D call: TRBD1 (5 bases). The receptor was isolated from a man in his fifties with head and neck cancer. Sequencing used PBMCs. CDR3 residues: CASSLTGDTEAFF. In DNA form, the CDR3 reads TGTGCCAGCAGCCTTACGGGGGACACTGAAGCTTTCTTT.